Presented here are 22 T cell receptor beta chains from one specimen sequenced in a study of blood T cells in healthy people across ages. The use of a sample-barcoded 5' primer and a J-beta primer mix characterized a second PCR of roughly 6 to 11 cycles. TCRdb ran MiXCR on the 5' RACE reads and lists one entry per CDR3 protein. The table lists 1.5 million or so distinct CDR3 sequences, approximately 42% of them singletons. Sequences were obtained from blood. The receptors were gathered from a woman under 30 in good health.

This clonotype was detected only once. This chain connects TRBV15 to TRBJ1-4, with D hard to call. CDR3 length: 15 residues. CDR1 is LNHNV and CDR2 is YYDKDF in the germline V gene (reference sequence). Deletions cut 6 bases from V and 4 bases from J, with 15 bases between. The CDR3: CATRRLAGVNEKLFF. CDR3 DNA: TGTGCCACCAGAAGACTCGCCGGGGTTAATGAAAAACTGTTTTTT.

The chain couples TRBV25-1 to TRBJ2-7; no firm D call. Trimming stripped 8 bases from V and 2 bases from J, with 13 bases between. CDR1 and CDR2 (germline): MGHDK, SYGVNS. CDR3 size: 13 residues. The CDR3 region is CASGKVGTYEQYF. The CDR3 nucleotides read TGTGCCAGCGGAAAGGTGGGCACCTACGAGCAGTACTTC.

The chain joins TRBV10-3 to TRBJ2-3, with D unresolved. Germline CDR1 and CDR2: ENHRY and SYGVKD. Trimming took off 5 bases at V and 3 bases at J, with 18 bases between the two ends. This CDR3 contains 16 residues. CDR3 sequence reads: CAISYVRTPGTDTQYF. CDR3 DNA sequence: TGTGCCATCAGTTATGTACGGACCCCTGGGACAGATACGCAGTATTTT.

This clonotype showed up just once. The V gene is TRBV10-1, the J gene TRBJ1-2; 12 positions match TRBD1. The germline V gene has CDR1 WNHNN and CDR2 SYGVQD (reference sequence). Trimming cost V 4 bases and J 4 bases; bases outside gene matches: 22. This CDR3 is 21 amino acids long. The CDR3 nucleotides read TGCGCCAGCAGTGTAAGGGACAGGGGGCGGCGGCACATTCGATTCACCTATGGCTACACCTTC. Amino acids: CASSVRDRGRRHIRFTYGYTF.

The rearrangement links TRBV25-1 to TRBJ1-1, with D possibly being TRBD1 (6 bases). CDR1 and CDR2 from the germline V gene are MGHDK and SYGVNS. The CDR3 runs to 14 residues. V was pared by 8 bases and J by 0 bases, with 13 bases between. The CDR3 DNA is TGTGCCAGCTATGCCACAGGGCTGAACACTGAAGCTTTCTTT. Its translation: CASYATGLNTEAFF.

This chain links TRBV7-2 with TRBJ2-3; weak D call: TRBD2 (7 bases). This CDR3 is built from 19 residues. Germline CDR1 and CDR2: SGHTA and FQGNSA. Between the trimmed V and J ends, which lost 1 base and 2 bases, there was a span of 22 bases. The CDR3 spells CASSLGRGGSSGFTDTQYF. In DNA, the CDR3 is TGTGCCAGCAGCTTAGGGAGGGGGGGGTCTAGCGGCTTCACAGATACGCAGTATTTT.

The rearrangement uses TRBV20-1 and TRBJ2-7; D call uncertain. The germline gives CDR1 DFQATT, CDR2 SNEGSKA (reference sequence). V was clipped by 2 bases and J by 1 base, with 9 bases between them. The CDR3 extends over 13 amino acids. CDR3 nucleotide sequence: TGCAGTGCTAGACGGGTCGATTCCTACGAGCAGTACTTC. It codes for CSARRVDSYEQYF.

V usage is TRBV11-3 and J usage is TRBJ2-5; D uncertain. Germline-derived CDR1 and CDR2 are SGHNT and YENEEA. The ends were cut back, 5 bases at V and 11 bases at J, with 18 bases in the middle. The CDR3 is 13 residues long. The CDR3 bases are TGTGCCAGCAGCCCCCCCGACTCTAATGAGCAGTACTTC. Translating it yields CASSPPDSNEQYF. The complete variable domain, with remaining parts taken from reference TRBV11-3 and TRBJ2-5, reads EAGVVQSPRYKIIEKKQPVAFWCNPISGHNTLYWYLQNLGQGPELLIRYENEEAVDDSQLPKDRFSAERLKGVDSTLKIQPAELGDSAVYLCASSPPDSNEQYFGPGTRLLVL.

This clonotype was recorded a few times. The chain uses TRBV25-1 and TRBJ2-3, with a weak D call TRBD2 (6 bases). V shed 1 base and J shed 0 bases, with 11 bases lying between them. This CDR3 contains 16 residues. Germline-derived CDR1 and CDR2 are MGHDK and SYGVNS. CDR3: CASSEFGGKSTDTQYF. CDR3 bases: TGTGCCAGCAGTGAATTTGGCGGGAAGAGCACAGATACGCAGTATTTT.

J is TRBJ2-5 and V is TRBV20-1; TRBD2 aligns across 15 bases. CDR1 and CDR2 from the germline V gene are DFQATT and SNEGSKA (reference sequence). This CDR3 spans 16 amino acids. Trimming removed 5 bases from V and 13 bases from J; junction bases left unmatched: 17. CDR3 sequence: CSAVPRGLAGGSLWYF. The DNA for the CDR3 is TGCAGTGCTGTACCCCGAGGACTAGCGGGAGGGTCACTGTGGTACTTC.

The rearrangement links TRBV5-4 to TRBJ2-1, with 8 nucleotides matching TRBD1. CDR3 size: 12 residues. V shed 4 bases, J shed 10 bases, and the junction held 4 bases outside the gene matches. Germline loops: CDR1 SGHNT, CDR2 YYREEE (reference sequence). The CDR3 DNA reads TGTGCCAGCAGCGGGGGGACAGGAGAGCAGTTCTTC. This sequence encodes CASSGGTGEQFF.

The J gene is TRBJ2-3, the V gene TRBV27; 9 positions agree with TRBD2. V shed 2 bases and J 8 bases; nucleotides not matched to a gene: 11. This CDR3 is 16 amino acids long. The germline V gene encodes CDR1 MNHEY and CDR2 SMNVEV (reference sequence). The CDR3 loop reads CASSLRSGGSSGTQYF. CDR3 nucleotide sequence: TGTGCCAGCAGTTTACGAAGCGGGGGGTCCTCCGGTACGCAGTATTTT.

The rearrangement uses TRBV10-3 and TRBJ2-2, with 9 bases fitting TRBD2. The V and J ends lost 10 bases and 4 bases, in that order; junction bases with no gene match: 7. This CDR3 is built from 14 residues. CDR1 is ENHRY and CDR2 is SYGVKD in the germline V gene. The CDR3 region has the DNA TGTGCCACCCTAGGGACTAGCCTCACCGGGGAGCTGTTTTTT. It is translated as CATLGTSLTGELFF.

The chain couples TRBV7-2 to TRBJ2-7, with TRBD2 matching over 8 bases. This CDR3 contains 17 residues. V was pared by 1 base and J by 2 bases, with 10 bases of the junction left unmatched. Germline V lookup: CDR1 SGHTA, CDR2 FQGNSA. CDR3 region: CASSLGGSGARAYEQYF. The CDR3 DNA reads TGTGCCAGCAGCTTAGGGGGTAGCGGGGCTCGCGCCTACGAGCAGTACTTC.

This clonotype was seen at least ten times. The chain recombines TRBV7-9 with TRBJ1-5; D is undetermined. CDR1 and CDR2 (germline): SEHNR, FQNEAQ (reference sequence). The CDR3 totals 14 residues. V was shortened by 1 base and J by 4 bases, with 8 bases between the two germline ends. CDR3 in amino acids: CASSLGAGNQPQHF. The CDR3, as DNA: TGTGCCAGCAGCTTAGGCGCGGGAAATCAGCCCCAGCATTTT.

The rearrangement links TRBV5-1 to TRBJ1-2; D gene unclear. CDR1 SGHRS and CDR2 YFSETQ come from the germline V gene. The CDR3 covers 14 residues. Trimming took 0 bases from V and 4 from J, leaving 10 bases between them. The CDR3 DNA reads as TGCGCCAGCAGCTTGGGCCAGGACTTCTATGGCTACACCTTC. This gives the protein CASSLGQDFYGYTF.

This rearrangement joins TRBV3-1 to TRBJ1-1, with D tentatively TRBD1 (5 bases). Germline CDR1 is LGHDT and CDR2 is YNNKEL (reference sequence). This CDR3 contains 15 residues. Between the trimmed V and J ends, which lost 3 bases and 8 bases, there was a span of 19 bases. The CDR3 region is CASSQVPGATYEAFF. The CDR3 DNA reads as TGTGCCAGCAGCCAGGTACCTGGGGCAACTTACGAAGCTTTCTTT.

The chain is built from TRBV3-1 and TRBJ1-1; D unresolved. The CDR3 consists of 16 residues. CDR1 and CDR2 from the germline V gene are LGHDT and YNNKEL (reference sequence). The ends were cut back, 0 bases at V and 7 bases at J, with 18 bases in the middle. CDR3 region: CASSQDRAGLDREAFF. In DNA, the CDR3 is TGTGCCAGCAGCCAAGATCGGGCAGGACTGGACCGTGAAGCTTTCTTT.

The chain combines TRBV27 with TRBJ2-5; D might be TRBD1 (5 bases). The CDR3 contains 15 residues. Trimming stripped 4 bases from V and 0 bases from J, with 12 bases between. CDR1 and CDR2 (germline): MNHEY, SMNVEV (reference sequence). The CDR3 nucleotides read TGTGCCAGCAGTTCCCGCCAAGGGGACCAAGAGACCCAGTACTTC. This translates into CASSSRQGDQETQYF.

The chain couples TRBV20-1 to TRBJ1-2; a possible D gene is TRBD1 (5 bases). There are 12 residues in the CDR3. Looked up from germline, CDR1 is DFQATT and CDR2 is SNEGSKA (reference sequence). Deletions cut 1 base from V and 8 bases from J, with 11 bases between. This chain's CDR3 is CSARVGGAGYTF. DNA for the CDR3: TGCAGTGCTAGAGTGGGAGGGGCCGGCTACACCTTC.

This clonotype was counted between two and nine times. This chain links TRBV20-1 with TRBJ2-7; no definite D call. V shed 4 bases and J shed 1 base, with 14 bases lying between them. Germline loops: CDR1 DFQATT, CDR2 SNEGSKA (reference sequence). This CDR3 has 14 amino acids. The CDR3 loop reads CSATRTSTSYEQYF. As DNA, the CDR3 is TGCAGTGCTACCAGGACCTCGACTTCCTACGAGCAGTACTTC.

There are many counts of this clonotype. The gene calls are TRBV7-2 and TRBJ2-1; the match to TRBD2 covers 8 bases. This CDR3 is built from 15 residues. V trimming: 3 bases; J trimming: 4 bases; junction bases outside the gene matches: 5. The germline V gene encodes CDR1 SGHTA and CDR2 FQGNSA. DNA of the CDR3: TGTGCCAGCAGCTTGGAGGGACTAGTGTACAATGAGCAGTTCTTC. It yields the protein CASSLEGLVYNEQFF. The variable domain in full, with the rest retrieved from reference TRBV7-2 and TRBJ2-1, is GAGVSQSPSNKVTEKGKDVELRCDPISGHTALYWYRQSLGQGLEFLIYFQGNSAPDKSGLPSDRFSAERTGGSVSTLTIQRTQQEDSAVYLCASSLEGLVYNEQFFGPGTRLTVL.